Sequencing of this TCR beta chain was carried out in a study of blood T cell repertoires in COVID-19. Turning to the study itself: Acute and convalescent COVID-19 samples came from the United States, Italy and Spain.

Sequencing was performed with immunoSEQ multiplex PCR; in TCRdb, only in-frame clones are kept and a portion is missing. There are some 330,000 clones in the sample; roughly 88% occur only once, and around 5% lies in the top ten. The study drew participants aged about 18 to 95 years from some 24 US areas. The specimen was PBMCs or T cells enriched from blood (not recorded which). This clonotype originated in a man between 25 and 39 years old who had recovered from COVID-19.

This CDR3 reads CASSGGGTYNEKLFF. The CDR3 nucleotides read TGTGCCAGCAGCGGCGGGGGGACTTATAATGAAAAACTGTTTTTT. J is TRBJ1-4 and V is TRBV5-6; possibly TRBD1 for D (5 bases). Germline CDR1 and CDR2: SGHDT and YYEEEE. There are 15 residues in the CDR3. V gave up 4 bases and J gave up 4 bases, with 14 bases separating them.